A selection of T cell receptor beta chains follows, all from one sample in a study of T cell changes during pregnancy in multiple sclerosis. The method was immunoSEQ multiplex PCR; TCRdb's version includes in-frame clones alone and lacks a portion of them. The repertoire holds roughly 38,000 clones, approximately 89% seen once, with under 0.75% in the top ten. The sample here was CD4+ T cells from peripheral blood mononuclear cells, taken in the second trimester of pregnancy. These receptors all come from a female donor in good health, enrolled as a control in a pregnancy study. CDR3s include the opening cysteine and the closing phenylalanine or tryptophan.

V: TRBV19; CDR3: CASTTGGFGEQFF
V: TRBV4-1; CDR3: CASSQGTGQGVVKLFF
V: TRBV29-1; CDR3: CSVEGSSGNTIYF
V: TRBV6-4; CDR3: CASSDSEGTTQYF
V: TRBV27; CDR3: CASSIGLAAHEQYF
V: TRBV9; CDR3: CASGLAGGNEQFF
V: TRBV19; CDR3: CASSRPGQKNQPQHF
V: TRBV7-8; CDR3: CASRVRTGGSTNEKLFF
V: TRBV18; CDR3: CASSPGTNEQYF
V: TRBV5-5; CDR3: CASSLSRGYAYNSPLHF
V: TRBV14; CDR3: CASSQGMVVGRANSPLHF
V: TRBV7-3; CDR3: CASSPDRANTGELFF
V: TRBV7-9; CDR3: CASSLASGGNQPQHF
V: TRBV15; CDR3: CATSRDTPLSGNQPQHF
V: TRBV5-1; CDR3: CASSGGTGGNTIYF
V: TRBV7-2; CDR3: CASSFGTGVAGEQFF
V: TRBV7-2; CDR3: CASSLGPGDGNTIYF
V: TRBV19; CDR3: CASRRGNQPQHF
V: TRBV20-1; CDR3: CSARHSYEQYF
V: TRBV18; CDR3: CASSPQRMTGGARSEQYF
V: TRBV7-9; CDR3: CASSPATYEQYF
V: TRBV15; CDR3: CATSRGLAGGRDTQYF
V: TRBV11-2; CDR3: CASSLRLAGGLYNEQFF
V: TRBV19; CDR3: CASRNRGGVTNEKLFF
V: TRBV9; CDR3: CASSVVAGSNEQFF
V: TRBV2; CDR3: CASKGLPYEQYF
V: TRBV15; CDR3: CATSRGLTSGAYNEQFF
V: TRBV7-2; CDR3: CASSPRGTSADTQYF
V: TRBV7-9; CDR3: CASSPLGEGYGYTF
V: TRBV4-3; CDR3: CASSRQTGLRETQYF
V: TRBV7-9; CDR3: CASSPGTAYQETQYF
V: TRBV6-5; CDR3: CASSWTGGDHYGYTF
V: TRBV19; CDR3: CASSIATRYTGLFGQPQHF
V: TRBV5-1; CDR3: CASSSGTRVGETQYF
V: TRBV7-2; CDR3: CASSRGQGGADTQYF
V: TRBV7-9; CDR3: CASSSVNTQYF
V: TRBV28; CDR3: CASSLLQGGSGYTF
V: TRBV4-2; CDR3: CASSQGWAGALSQYF
V: TRBV9; CDR3: CASNPTNWESYEQYF
V: TRBV6-6; CDR3: CASSSGQGAVQPQHF
V: TRBV4-1; CDR3: CASSQDAGQGIQPQHF
V: TRBV19; CDR3: CASRGRDEQYF
V: TRBV7-3; CDR3: CASSSAGGLYTDTQYF
V: TRBV5-6; CDR3: CASSPPGQGLGTEAFF
V: TRBV5-4; CDR3: CASSAINGGLAANYGYTF
V: TRBV4-3; CDR3: CASSQGLRTGGSQETQYF